This passage covers 27 T cell receptor beta chains from one sample sequenced in a study of OX40 agonist ivuxolimab in advanced cancers. Profiled with immunoSEQ multiplex PCR; TCRdb holds only in-frame clones, not every one. This table holds 65,000 to 85,000 clones, roughly 85% found once. The source material was CD4+ or CD8+ T cells sorted from blood, sampled in a trial of the OX40 agonist ivuxolimab. The source of these receptors is an adult with an advanced solid tumor such as melanoma, head and neck, liver or kidney cancer.

The chain links TRBV29-1 to TRBJ2-2; 7 nucleotides line up with TRBD2. Germline-derived CDR1 and CDR2 are SQVTM and ANQGSEA. The CDR3 has 14 amino acids. Losses at the gene ends were 5 bases for V and 5 bases for J; bases not matched to a gene: 8. CDR3 bases: TGCAGCGTTTGCCGGACTAGTGGGACCGGGGAGCTGTTTTTT. Translation gives CSVCRTSGTGELFF.

The chain uses TRBV11-3 and TRBJ1-3; D is unresolved. The V and J ends lost 4 bases and 0 bases respectively, with 4 bases between them. This CDR3 is built from 13 residues. Germline V gene lookup returns CDR1 SGHNT and CDR2 YENEEA. This chain's CDR3 is CASSSYSGNTIYF. The DNA for the CDR3 is TGTGCCAGCAGCTCCTACTCTGGAAACACCATATATTTT. The variable domain in full, with the rest retrieved from reference TRBV11-3 and TRBJ1-3, is EAGVVQSPRYKIIEKKQPVAFWCNPISGHNTLYWYLQNLGQGPELLIRYENEEAVDDSQLPKDRFSAERLKGVDSTLKIQPAELGDSAVYLCASSSYSGNTIYFGEGSWLTVV.

This chain joins TRBV5-6 and TRBJ2-1; TRBD1 aligns across 7 bases. Losses at the gene ends were 2 bases for V and 9 bases for J; bases not matched to a gene: 11. Germline V gene data show CDR1 as SGHDT and CDR2 as YYEEEE. This CDR3 is built from 15 residues. This CDR3 is CASSLRGPLGFEQFF. CDR3 in DNA: TGTGCCAGCAGCTTAAGGGGGCCCCTCGGGTTTGAGCAGTTCTTC.

The chain joins TRBV6-5 to TRBJ2-3; D could derive from TRBD1 or TRBD2 (7 bases each). This CDR3 has 14 residues. The germline CDR1 and CDR2 sequences are MNHEY and SVGAGI. Trimming took 6 bases from V and 3 from J, leaving 13 bases between them. This CDR3 is CASRNRGGTDTQYF. CDR3 DNA sequence: TGTGCCAGCAGGAACAGGGGAGGGACAGATACGCAGTATTTT.

With regard to this clone: The identical CDR3 is also encoded by other nucleotide sequences in the sample. The chain recombines TRBV7-9 with TRBJ2-1, with 12 bases lining up with TRBD2. V lost 5 bases to trimming and J lost 5 bases; unmatched junction nucleotides: 4. Germline V lookup: CDR1 SEHNR, CDR2 FQNEAQ (reference sequence). CDR3 length: 15 amino acids. The CDR3 DNA follows: TGTGCCAGCAGCCCACGGACTAGCGGGGACAATGAGCAGTTCTTC. This gives the protein CASSPRTSGDNEQFF.

This clone has just one count. The chain carries TRBV6-1 and TRBJ1-6; D is unresolved. Germline V gene lookup returns CDR1 MNHNS and CDR2 SASEGT. This CDR3 has 15 residues. Trimming pared 4 bases from V and 3 bases from J, leaving 10 bases between. CDR3 DNA: TGTGCCAGCAGTGGAGACGGGGTCTATAATTCACCCCTCCACTTT. Its protein is CASSGDGVYNSPLHF.

This clone occurred a few times. The chain has TRBV18 and TRBJ1-1, with D unclear. Germline loops: CDR1 KGHSH, CDR2 LQKENI. The CDR3 is 14 amino acids. Trimming shortened V by 6 bases and J by 1 base, and 12 bases separated the two germline ends. The CDR3 nucleotides are TGTGCCAGCTCGCAACTTGAGGGGAACACTGAAGCTTTCTTT. Protein product: CASSQLEGNTEAFF.

The rearrangement joins TRBV6-5 to TRBJ1-1; D gene ambiguous. In germline, CDR1 is MNHEY, CDR2 SVGAGI. The CDR3 loop spans 11 amino acids. The V gene lost 1 base and the J gene lost 4 bases, with 1 base spanning the gap. CDR3 coding DNA: TGTGCCAGCAGTTACTTCACTGAAGCTTTCTTT. It translates to CASSYFTEAFF.

The J gene is TRBJ2-7, the V gene TRBV7-2, with 7 bases matching TRBD1. CDR1 is SGHTA, CDR2 FQGNSA, per germline. The CDR3 is made up of 14 amino acids. V was clipped by 5 bases and J by 2 bases; unmatched bases: 6. The CDR3 region is CASSPRQGPYEQYF. The CDR3 coding sequence is TGTGCCAGCAGCCCCCGACAGGGACCCTACGAGCAGTACTTC.

The chain combines TRBV30 with TRBJ2-3, with D tentatively TRBD2 (6 bases). Germline V gene data show CDR1 as GTSNPN and CDR2 as SVGIG (reference sequence). With 4 bases removed from V and 2 bases from J, the gap between germline ends came to 13 bases. The CDR3 runs to 14 residues. CDR3 nucleotides: TGTGCCTGGACCCCTAGCGCAAACACAGATACGCAGTATTTT. Translating gives CAWTPSANTDTQYF.

This clone was detected once. The rearrangement links TRBV11-3 to TRBJ2-1, with 7 bases fitting TRBD2. J lost 1 base, V lost 5 bases, and 5 bases had no gene match. Germline CDR1 is SGHNT and CDR2 is YENEEA. The CDR3 sequence is 15 residues long. The CDR3 region is CASSPRGGSYNEQFF. The CDR3 DNA reads as TGTGCCAGCAGCCCCCGCGGGGGTTCCTACAATGAGCAGTTCTTC.

The V call is TRBV13, the J call TRBJ2-3; no definite D call. CDR1 PRHDT and CDR2 FYEKMQ come from the germline V gene (reference sequence). The CDR3 length is 17 residues. V gave up 5 bases and J gave up 2 bases, with 20 bases separating them. CDR3 DNA: TGTGCCAGCAGCCCCCCAGGCTCCCCTCAGTACACAGATACGCAGTATTTT. Encoded protein: CASSPPGSPQYTDTQYF.

The CDR3 region is CASSTDRGPYEQYF. The CDR3 nucleotides are TGTGCCAGCAGCACGGACAGGGGGCCCTACGAGCAGTACTTC. The chain recombines TRBV7-2 with TRBJ2-7; 11 nucleotides line up with TRBD1. The junction had 2 bases not matched to a gene; V was cut back by 5 bases and J by 2 bases. The CDR3 loop spans 14 amino acids. Germline V lookup: CDR1 SGHTA, CDR2 FQGNSA.

This clone was counted between two and nine times. The chain links TRBV7-2 to TRBJ2-7, with 9 bases aligning to TRBD1. The V and J ends lost 3 bases and 2 bases, in that order; junction bases with no gene match: 11. The CDR3 loop spans 17 amino acids. Looked up from germline, CDR1 is SGHTA and CDR2 is FQGNSA. The CDR3 protein is CASSFGTGRWGAYEQYF. The CDR3 DNA reads as TGTGCCAGCAGCTTTGGGACAGGGAGGTGGGGGGCCTACGAGCAGTACTTC.

To note about this clone: A junction boundary mismatches the germline segment, possibly from a read error. The genes are TRBV4-3 and TRBJ2-1; a possible D gene is TRBD1 (5 bases). The CDR3 extends over 15 amino acids. Germline-derived CDR1 and CDR2 are LGHNA and YSLEER. CDR3: CAGSQDPGRQNEQFF. The CDR3 coding sequence is TGCGCCGGCAGCCAAGATCCTGGCCGACAGAATGAGCAGTTCTTC.

V is TRBV13 and J is TRBJ1-2; perhaps TRBD1 as D (6 bases). The germline V gene encodes CDR1 PRHDT and CDR2 FYEKMQ (reference sequence). V lost 5 bases and J 4 bases, leaving 14 bases between the germline ends. The CDR3 has 14 amino acids. CDR3: CASSEPGVLYGYTF. The DNA for the CDR3 is TGTGCCAGCAGCGAGCCAGGGGTTCTCTATGGCTACACCTTC.

The rearrangement uses TRBV9 and TRBJ2-7; TRBD2 matches at 13 bases. Trimming cost V 4 bases and J 5 bases; bases outside gene matches: 12. The CDR3 loop spans 17 amino acids. The germline V gene has CDR1 SGDLS and CDR2 YYNGEE. Here the CDR3 DNA reads TGTGCCAGCAGCCCAACGAGCGGACTAGCGGGAGCCAACGAGCAGTACTTC. It yields the protein CASSPTSGLAGANEQYF.

The chain has TRBV13 and TRBJ1-3, with D perhaps TRBD1 (5 bases). The V end lost 5 bases, the J end lost 0 bases, and 14 bases lay between the germline ends. Germline-derived CDR1 and CDR2 are PRHDT and FYEKMQ (reference sequence). The CDR3 contains 16 residues. Written as DNA, the CDR3 is TGTGCCAGCAGCCCAGAGGGGATCTTCTCTGGAAACACCATATATTTT. Translated: CASSPEGIFSGNTIYF.

V usage is TRBV4-3 and J usage is TRBJ2-7; D unclear. This CDR3 has 16 amino acids. Trimming shortened V by 4 bases and J by 2 bases, and 18 bases separated the two germline ends. The germline gives CDR1 LGHNA, CDR2 YSLEER. The CDR3 nucleotides read TGCGCCAGCAGCCTCGACCCAGGAATCCGGCCCTACGAGCAGTACTTC. Translated, it gives CASSLDPGIRPYEQYF.

The chain has TRBV4-3 and TRBJ2-6; D tentatively fits TRBD1 or TRBD2 (5 bases each). V lost 3 bases, J lost 4 bases, and 16 bases lay in between. Germline V gives CDR1 LGHNA, CDR2 YSLEER. This CDR3 has 17 residues. This CDR3 reads CASSQAPSGTGANVLTF. As DNA, the CDR3 is TGCGCCAGCAGCCAGGCGCCGTCAGGGACCGGGGCCAACGTCCTGACTTTC.

The V call is TRBV19, the J call TRBJ2-7; 8 nucleotides align to TRBD1. Germline trimming cut 7 bases from V and 4 bases from J; bases unmatched to any gene: 12. The CDR3 is 15 amino acids. Germline V CDR1 and CDR2: LNHDA, SQIVND (reference sequence). The CDR3 coding sequence is TGTGCCAGTACCCAGAACGGACAGGGAGCTTACGAGCAGTACTTC. It yields the protein CASTQNGQGAYEQYF.

This rearrangement joins TRBV19 to TRBJ1-1; weak D call: TRBD1 (6 bases). Trimming shortened V by 3 bases and J by 3 bases, and 11 bases separated the two germline ends. Germline CDR1 LNHDA, CDR2 SQIVND (reference sequence). This CDR3 is built from 14 residues. The CDR3 sequence: CASSIRGAYTEAFF. CDR3 nucleotide sequence: TGTGCCAGTAGTATCCGGGGGGCTTACACTGAAGCTTTCTTT.

The V and J genes are TRBV7-9 and TRBJ1-6; TRBD1 matches at 7 bases. The CDR3 extends over 15 amino acids. Germline loops: CDR1 SEHNR, CDR2 FQNEAQ (reference sequence). J lost 6 bases, V lost 0 bases, and 2 bases had no gene match. The CDR3 nucleotides are TGTGCCAGCAGCTTAGCTTCAGGGGGTAATTCACCCCTCCACTTT. It specifies CASSLASGGNSPLHF.

The genes are TRBV5-1 and TRBJ1-2, with no clear D. The V end was cut by 0 bases, the J end by 4 bases, with 16 bases between. The CDR3 covers 16 residues. Germline CDR1 SGHRS, CDR2 YFSETQ. CDR3 protein: CASSLAARQPLYGYTF. In DNA form, the CDR3 reads TGCGCCAGCAGCTTGGCCGCTCGGCAGCCTCTCTATGGCTACACCTTC.

This clone was counted a few times. The same CDR3 also results from other DNA sequences found in this sample. The J gene is TRBJ1-2, the V gene TRBV11-2, with D unclear. V gave up 0 bases and J gave up 7 bases, with 9 bases separating them. Per the germline V gene, CDR1 is SGHAT and CDR2 is FQNNGV. CDR3 length: 13 amino acids. The chain's CDR3 is CASSLEPGGGYTF. In DNA, the CDR3 is TGTGCCAGCAGCTTAGAGCCAGGCGGTGGCTACACCTTC.

The chain couples TRBV28 to TRBJ2-7; the D is unclear. Germline loops: CDR1 MDHEN, CDR2 SYDVKM. V shed 4 bases and J shed 0 bases, with 10 bases lying between them. The CDR3 contains 14 residues. The CDR3 DNA is TGTGCCAGCAGTTCCCCTTTGGGCTCCTACGAGCAGTACTTC. This translates into CASSSPLGSYEQYF.

The chain links TRBV6-1 to TRBJ2-7; TRBD1 matches at 8 bases. Trimming removed 2 bases from V and 4 bases from J; junction bases left unmatched: 13. This CDR3 comprises 17 residues. Per the germline V gene, CDR1 is MNHNS and CDR2 is SASEGT. The CDR3 DNA reads TGTGCCAGCAGTGAATGGACGTCAGGGGGCATAGGGTACGAGCAGTACTTC. Translation: CASSEWTSGGIGYEQYF.